A single sample is the source of the 17 T cell receptor beta chains below, sequenced in a study of T cell responses to AZD1222 COVID-19 vaccine. Produced via immunoSEQ multiplex PCR; TCRdb's table is partial and in-frame only. The sample holds 80,000 to 100,000 clones, about 89% seen once. The source was peripheral blood, collected on day 0 of AZD1222 vaccination. The source of these receptors is an adult in good health.

The rearrangement links TRBV7-2 to TRBJ2-1, with D hard to call. Trimming shortened V by 1 base and J by 3 bases, and 4 bases separated the two germline ends. CDR3 length: 13 residues. Germline V gives CDR1 SGHTA, CDR2 FQGNSA. In nucleotides, the CDR3 is TGTGCCAGCAGCTTAGGGGACTACAATGAGCAGTTCTTC. Translated, it gives CASSLGDYNEQFF.

The chain is built from TRBV6-5 and TRBJ2-7; no definite D call. The CDR3 loop spans 15 amino acids. Germline V gene lookup returns CDR1 MNHEY and CDR2 SVGAGI. The V gene lost 4 bases and the J gene lost 0 bases, with 13 bases spanning the gap. CDR3 in DNA: TGTGCCAGCAGTTTTTTCCAGAGGAGCTCCTACGAGCAGTACTTC. Its translation: CASSFFQRSSYEQYF.

The chain joins TRBV19 to TRBJ2-3, with D possibly matching TRBD2 (5 bases). Trimming took 6 bases from V and 6 from J, leaving 19 bases between them. In germline, CDR1 is LNHDA, CDR2 SQIVND (reference sequence). The CDR3 covers 15 residues. The CDR3 coding sequence is TGTGCCAGTAGGCCTACCAGCGGTGTGGGGGATACGCAGTATTTT. Its translation is CASRPTSGVGDTQYF.

The chain recombines TRBV19 with TRBJ1-1, with unresolved D. Germline V gives CDR1 LNHDA, CDR2 SQIVND (reference sequence). CDR3 length equals 12 residues. V lost 3 bases and J 11 bases, leaving 13 bases between the germline ends. DNA of the CDR3: TGTGCCAGTAGTATCGATCGGGATGGGGCTTTCTTT. Protein: CASSIDRDGAFF.

The chain couples TRBV18 to TRBJ2-5, with TRBD1 matching 9 bases. The J segment lost 5 bases and the V segment lost 3 bases, leaving 4 bases of the junction unmatched. Germline assignment: CDR1 KGHSH and CDR2 LQKENI. The CDR3 sequence is 14 residues long. CDR3 DNA sequence: TGTGCCAGCTCACCCGGACAGGGGATTGAGACCCAGTACTTC. It encodes CASSPGQGIETQYF.

The rearrangement uses TRBV19 and TRBJ1-5; D is unclear. CDR1 and CDR2 (germline): LNHDA, SQIVND (reference sequence). The CDR3 is made up of 13 amino acids. Trimming removed 4 bases at V and 5 bases at J, with 9 bases between. CDR3 DNA: TGTGCCAGTAGTAGGCAGCCAGATCAGCCCCAGCATTTT. Translating gives CASSRQPDQPQHF.

This clone was seen a single time. V usage is TRBV5-8 and J usage is TRBJ2-3; D gene ambiguous. Germline lookup yields CDR1 SGHTS and CDR2 YDEGEE. The length of the CDR3 is 14 residues. The V end was cut by 1 base, the J end by 5 bases, with 11 bases between. This CDR3 reads CASSLKVAGDTQYF. Written as DNA, the CDR3 is TGTGCCAGCAGCTTGAAGGTAGCAGGAGATACGCAGTATTTT.

The chain couples TRBV29-1 to TRBJ1-2; D call uncertain. The V and J ends lost 5 bases and 0 bases respectively, with 13 bases between them. The CDR3 length is 14 residues. Germline CDR1 SQVTM, CDR2 ANQGSEA. CDR3 sequence (DNA): TGCAGCGTTATGGAGTCGGGTGCTAACTATGGCTACACCTTC. It specifies CSVMESGANYGYTF. The variable domain in full, completed from reference TRBV29-1 and TRBJ1-2, reads SAVISQKPSRDICQRGTSLTIQCQVDSQVTMMFWYRQQPGQSLTLIATANQGSEATYESGFVIDKFPISRPNLTFSTLTVSNMSPEDSSIYLCSVMESGANYGYTFGSGTRLTVV.

The CDR3 loop is CASTQTQTSHEQYF. The CDR3 DNA follows: TGTGCCAGCACCCAAACGCAAACTAGCCACGAGCAGTACTTC. V usage is TRBV6-5 and J usage is TRBJ2-7; tentatively, D is TRBD2 (6 bases). The V end was cut by 7 bases, the J end by 5 bases, with 18 bases between. The germline CDR1 and CDR2 sequences are MNHEY and SVGAGI. CDR3 size: 14 residues.

This clone turned up a few times. J is TRBJ1-4 and V is TRBV25-1; a possible D gene is TRBD1 (5 bases). The germline CDR1 and CDR2 sequences are MGHDK and SYGVNS. V was cut by 5 bases and J by 7 bases, with 14 bases left in between. This CDR3 region has 14 residues. The CDR3 reads CASSRGAGSEKLFF. CDR3 nucleotides: TGTGCCAGCAGTCGAGGGGCAGGGAGTGAAAAACTGTTTTTT. The full variable domain, completed using reference TRBV25-1 and TRBJ1-4, is EADIYQTPRYLVIGTGKKITLECSQTMGHDKMYWYQQDPGMELHLIHYSYGVNSTEKGDLSSESTVSRIRTEHFPLTLESARPSHTSQYLCASSRGAGSEKLFFGSGTQLSVL.

The V call is TRBV3-1 (or the pseudogene TRBV3-2), the J call TRBJ1-3; D gene ambiguous. The CDR3 totals 14 residues. V was pared by 5 bases and J by 0 bases, with 8 bases between. Per the germline V gene, CDR1 is LGHDT and CDR2 is YNNKEL (reference sequence). For the CDR3, the DNA is TGTGCCAGCAGCACGCACTCCTCTGGAAACACCATATATTTT. It codes for CASSTHSSGNTIYF.

The rearrangement links TRBV4-1 to TRBJ2-7; TRBD1 matches at 8 bases. Germline V lookup: CDR1 MGHRA, CDR2 YSYEKL. This CDR3 has 17 amino acids. With 2 bases clipped from V and 0 bases from J, the junction kept 9 bases outside the gene matches. The CDR3 reads CASSQLRTGPSSYEQYF. The CDR3 nucleotides read TGCGCCAGCAGCCAACTTCGGACAGGGCCCAGCTCCTACGAGCAGTACTTC.

The chain recombines TRBV28 with TRBJ2-7; D might be TRBD1 or TRBD2, each matching 5 bases. Between the trimmed V and J ends, which lost 4 bases and 4 bases, there was a span of 20 bases. This CDR3 is built from 16 residues. Germline-derived CDR1 and CDR2 are MDHEN and SYDVKM. The CDR3 nucleotides read TGTGCCAGCAGTTCGCTCGGGACCCGGACCGGTTACGAGCAGTACTTC. Its translation is CASSSLGTRTGYEQYF.

V gene TRBV6-5 combines with J gene TRBJ1-3, with D maybe TRBD1 (5 bases). The CDR3 spans 14 residues. The germline V and J ends were trimmed by 5 bases and 5 bases, with 13 bases remaining between them. Germline assignment: CDR1 MNHEY and CDR2 SVGAGI. The CDR3 is CASSPGSRRNTIYF. DNA of the CDR3: TGTGCCAGCAGTCCAGGGAGCAGGAGAAACACCATATATTTT.

V and J are TRBV5-4 and TRBJ2-7; 8 bases line up with TRBD2. Germline values: CDR1 SGHNT, CDR2 YYREEE (reference sequence). The V segment lost 4 bases and the J segment 0 bases; nucleotides outside the gene matches: 9. The CDR3 contains 16 residues. The CDR3 sequence: CASSGTSGKSSYEQYF. As DNA, the CDR3 is TGTGCCAGCAGCGGCACTAGCGGCAAGAGCTCCTACGAGCAGTACTTC.

V and J are TRBV2 and TRBJ2-5; TRBD1 matches 8 bases. The V gene end was trimmed by 5 bases and the J gene end by 3 bases; junction bases not matched to a gene: 5. The CDR3 has 14 residues. In germline, CDR1 is SNHLY, CDR2 FYNNEI. The CDR3 protein is CASSFQDREETQYF. CDR3 bases: TGTGCCAGCAGTTTCCAGGACAGGGAAGAGACCCAGTACTTC.

V and J are TRBV28 and TRBJ1-6; unclear D gene. Germline V gives CDR1 MDHEN, CDR2 SYDVKM. Deletions cut 5 bases from V and 9 bases from J, with 23 bases between. The CDR3 is 17 residues long. The CDR3 here is CASSRMAGSGNSSPLHF. The CDR3 coding sequence is TGTGCCAGCAGTCGGATGGCGGGATCCGGAAATTCTTCACCCCTCCACTTT. Variable domain in full (rest from reference TRBV28 and TRBJ1-6): DVKVTQSSRYLVKRTGEKVFLECVQDMDHENMFWYRQDPGLGLRLIYFSYDVKMKEKGDIPEGYSVSREKKERFSLILESASTNQTSMYLCASSRMAGSGNSSPLHFGNGTRLTVT.